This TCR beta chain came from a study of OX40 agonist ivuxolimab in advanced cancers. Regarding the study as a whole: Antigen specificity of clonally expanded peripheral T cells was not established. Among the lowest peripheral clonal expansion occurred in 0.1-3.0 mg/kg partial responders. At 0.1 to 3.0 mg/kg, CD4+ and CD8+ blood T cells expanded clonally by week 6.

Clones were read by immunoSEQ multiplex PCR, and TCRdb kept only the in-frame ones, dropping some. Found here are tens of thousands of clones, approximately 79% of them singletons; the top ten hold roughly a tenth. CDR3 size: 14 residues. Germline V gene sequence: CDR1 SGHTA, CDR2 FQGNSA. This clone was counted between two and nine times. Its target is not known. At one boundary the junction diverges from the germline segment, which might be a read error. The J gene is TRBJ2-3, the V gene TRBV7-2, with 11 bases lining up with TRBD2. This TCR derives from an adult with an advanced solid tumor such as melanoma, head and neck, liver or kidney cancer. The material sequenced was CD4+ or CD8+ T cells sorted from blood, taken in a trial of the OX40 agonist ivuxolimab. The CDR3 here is CASRLAGGPNTQYF. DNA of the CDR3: TGTGCCAGCAGGTTAGCGGGAGGGCCGAATACGCAGTATTTT.